The sequence of this TCR beta chain was determined in a study of post-analysis software for immune sequencing data. Findings and caveats of the study: Controls' normalized Chao1 diversity significantly exceeded that of multiple sclerosis patients. Clustering by F measure revealed strong co-clustering among samples prepared together in one batch. The five TRBV segments detected at higher frequency in patients than in controls included TRBV5-6, TRBV5-1 and TRBV20-1.

Germline V gives CDR1 SGHDT, CDR2 YYEEEE. Trimming took off 1 base at V and 0 bases at J, with 4 bases between the two ends. This CDR3 contains 13 residues. This clonotype showed up just a few times. The antigen is unknown. Researchers reported that TCR beta cDNA libraries carried unique molecular identifiers. Via MiXCR, TCRdb re-called the PCR reads, giving one row per CDR3 protein. The sample lists hundreds of thousands of distinct CDR3 sequences, 44% occurring once. The sequence was obtained from a girl between 10 and 17 years old with multiple sclerosis. Sequenced material: blood. The chain combines TRBV5-6 with TRBJ2-5, with D uncertain. Here the CDR3 reads CASSLKYQETQYF. The CDR3, as DNA: TGTGCCAGCAGCTTGAAGTACCAAGAGACCCAGTACTTC.